This paragraph reports one T cell receptor beta chain. The table came from immunoSEQ multiplex PCR; TCRdb's copy has only in-frame clones and leaves some out. The data hold 50,000 or so clones, with around nine tenths observed a single time. CDR3 length: 14 residues. After removal of 5 bases from V and 4 bases from J, the junction contained 3 bases not matched to a gene. Looked up from germline, CDR1 is PRHDT and CDR2 is FYEKMQ (reference sequence). These data belong to a study of T cell changes during pregnancy in multiple sclerosis. The TCR comes from a female donor with multiple sclerosis, enrolled in a pregnancy study. V usage is TRBV13 and J usage is TRBJ1-5; 9 bases map to TRBD1. The material was CD4+ T cells from peripheral blood mononuclear cells, obtained in the second trimester of pregnancy. CDR3 amino acids: CASSLGTGNQPQHF. In nucleotides, the CDR3 is TGTGCCAGCAGCCTTGGGACAGGGAATCAGCCCCAGCATTTT.